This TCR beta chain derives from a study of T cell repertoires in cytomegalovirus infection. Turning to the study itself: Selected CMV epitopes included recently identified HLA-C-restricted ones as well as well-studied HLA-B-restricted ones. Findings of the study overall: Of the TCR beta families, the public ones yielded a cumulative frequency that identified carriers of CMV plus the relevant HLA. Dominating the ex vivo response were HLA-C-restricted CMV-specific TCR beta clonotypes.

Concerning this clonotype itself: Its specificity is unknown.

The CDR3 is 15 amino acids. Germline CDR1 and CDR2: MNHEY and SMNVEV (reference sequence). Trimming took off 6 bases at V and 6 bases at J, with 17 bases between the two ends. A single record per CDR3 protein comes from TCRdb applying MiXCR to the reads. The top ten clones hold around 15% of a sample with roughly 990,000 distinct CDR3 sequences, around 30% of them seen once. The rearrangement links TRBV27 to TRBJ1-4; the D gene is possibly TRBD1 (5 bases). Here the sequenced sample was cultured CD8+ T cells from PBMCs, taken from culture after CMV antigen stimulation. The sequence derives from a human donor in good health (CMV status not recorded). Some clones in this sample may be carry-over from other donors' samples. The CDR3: CASRGGVSTYEKLFF. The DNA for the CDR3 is TGTGCCAGCAGGGGGGGAGTTTCGACTTATGAAAAACTGTTTTTT.